This entry is about one T cell receptor beta chain. Antigen unknown. This sample stems from a study of cytomegalovirus exposure and HLA in healthy donors. The V segment lost 8 bases and the J segment 7 bases; nucleotides outside the gene matches: 11. The CDR3 totals 15 residues. In germline, CDR1 is MDHEN, CDR2 SYDVKM. Broader study findings: Most TCR sequences were rare, but some public TCRs occurred in many donors. A link between a missense DCLRE1C variant and TCR beta V- and J-gene trimming emerged from a later analysis. Clonal expansion, a later analysis showed, was greater in HLA-associated TCR beta chains than in equally common others.

It was with 60 Vbeta and 13 Jbeta primers that the PCR ran. Original handling: Some 10 million of 70 million to 80 million unique TCR beta chains were shared, per a later count. Profiled with immunoSEQ multiplex PCR; TCRdb holds only in-frame clones, not every one. V and J calls and clone size follow that table, whereas D and trimming were derived from the DNA. Counted here are 180,000 or so clones, 80% to 90% occurring once; the ten biggest clones make up approximately 8.5%. The TCR sequence derives from a young man in good health and CMV-seropositive. Sequencing input: PBMCs. The chain employs TRBV28 and TRBJ2-4; 10 nucleotides line up with TRBD1. CDR3 DNA: TGTGCCAGCTTGACAGGGGGCGGAGGTAGCAACATTCAGTACTTC. Protein: CASLTGGGGSNIQYF.